This is a list of T cell receptor beta chains from one sample in a study of beta chain features in type 1 diabetes. Using immunoSEQ multiplex PCR, the repertoire was profiled, and TCRdb retains in-frame clones only, with some absent. Of about 360,000 clones listed, about 12% are singletons. The sequenced sample was naive CD4+ T cells from blood. The receptors stem from a woman younger than 35 with type 1 diabetes. The CDR3 runs from the conserved cysteine through the conserved F or W. D genes are given only for firm matches. Some rows have no size entry. The others give once, few or many, or a class for an expanded clone.

v_call,clone_size,j_call,d_call,cdr3_length,cdr3_aa,cdr3_nt
TRBV4-2,.,TRBJ2-1,.,15,CASSQDQVSWNEQFF,TGTGCCAGCAGCCAAGATCAAGTTAGTTGGAATGAGCAGTTCTTC
TRBV5-1,.,TRBJ2-6,.,15,CASTQRNSGANVLTF,TGCGCCAGCACCCAGAGGAACTCTGGGGCCAACGTCCTGACTTTC
TRBV9,few,TRBJ2-7,.,13,CASSVRVFGEQYF,TGTGCCAGCAGCGTGAGGGTATTTGGCGAGCAGTACTTC
TRBV5-1,.,TRBJ1-1,.,15,CASSSSDRKNTEAFF,TGCGCCAGCAGCTCTTCGGACAGAAAGAACACTGAAGCTTTCTTT
TRBV30,.,TRBJ2-5,TRBD1,14,CAWSSTGGNMAQYF,TGTGCCTGGAGTAGCACAGGGGGCAATATGGCCCAGTACTTC
TRBV7-2,.,TRBJ1-4,.,14,CASSLAGTNEKLFF,TGTGCCAGCAGCTTAGCCGGGACTAATGAAAAACTGTTTTTT
TRBV7-2,.,TRBJ1-2,TRBD1,16,CASNPKPRPQGDGYTF,TGTGCCAGCAACCCCAAACCTCGACCACAGGGGGATGGCTACACCTTC
TRBV6-5,few,TRBJ2-1,.,14,CASASGDSYNEQFF,TGTGCCAGCGCCTCAGGGGACTCCTACAATGAGCAGTTCTTC
TRBV15,.,TRBJ1-5,.,19,CATSRDLGVSRNSNQPQHF,TGTGCCACCAGCAGAGATCTTGGAGTGTCAAGAAATAGCAATCAGCCCCAGCATTTT
TRBV7-2,few,TRBJ2-7,TRBD1,16,CASSFRDRGRGGEQYF,TGTGCCAGCAGCTTCCGTGACAGGGGCCGTGGGGGCGAGCAGTACTTC
TRBV7-2,few,TRBJ2-5,.,11,CASSQRGTQYF,TGTGCCAGCAGCCAAAGGGGGACCCAGTACTTC
TRBV29-1,few,TRBJ2-7,TRBD2,14,CSVGRLAGSYEQYF,TGCAGCGTGGGACGACTAGCGGGTTCCTACGAGCAGTACTTC
TRBV30,few,TRBJ2-1,.,11,CAWSVLSLQFF,TGTGCCTGGAGTGTACTTAGCTTGCAGTTCTTC
TRBV6-1,.,TRBJ1-1,.,11,CASMRNTEAFF,TGTGCCAGCATGAGGAACACTGAAGCTTTCTTT
TRBV28,few,TRBJ2-7,TRBD1,15,CASSLWTGPYYEQYF,TGTGCCAGCAGTCTTTGGACAGGGCCCTACTACGAGCAGTACTTC
TRBV7-2,.,TRBJ1-5,.,13,CASSSSYLEPQHF,TGTGCCAGCAGCTCTTCCTATCTGGAGCCCCAGCATTTT
TRBV28,few,TRBJ2-7,.,14,CASSLLGLHYEQYF,TGTGCCAGCAGCCTTCTTGGGCTGCACTACGAGCAGTACTTC
TRBV11-2,.,TRBJ1-4,.,15,CASSSGPLEDEKLFF,TGTGCCAGCAGCTCCGGACCGCTGGAGGATGAAAAACTGTTTTTT
TRBV27,.,TRBJ2-7,TRBD2,16,CASSGLAVLGYYEQYF,TGTGCCAGCAGTGGACTAGCGGTACTCGGGTACTACGAGCAGTACTTC
TRBV4-3,few,TRBJ2-1,TRBD2,17,CASSQEGPSGVRNEQFF,TGCGCCAGCAGCCAAGAAGGGCCGAGCGGGGTCAGAAATGAGCAGTTCTTC
TRBV7-9,few,TRBJ2-1,TRBD2,14,CASFSGRTYNEQFF,TGTGCCAGCTTCAGCGGGAGGACTTACAATGAGCAGTTCTTC
TRBV10-3,.,TRBJ2-1,TRBD2,14,CAISEGTSGNEQFF,TGTGCCATCAGTGAGGGGACTAGCGGGAATGAGCAGTTCTTC
TRBV7-2,.,TRBJ2-2,.,15,CASRRQGRGTGELFF,TGTGCCAGCAGACGACAGGGTCGGGGGACCGGGGAGCTGTTTTTT
TRBV6-6,few,TRBJ2-7,.,15,CASSQTGTPHYEQYF,TGTGCCAGCAGCCAGACCGGGACTCCGCACTACGAGCAGTACTTC
TRBV10-3,few,TRBJ2-7,.,15,CAIRPTGASSYEQYF,TGTGCCATCAGACCCACAGGAGCGTCCTCCTACGAGCAGTACTTC
TRBV9,.,TRBJ2-3,TRBD2,13,CASSPGGTDTQYF,TGTGCCAGCAGCCCGGGGGGGACAGATACGCAGTATTTT
TRBV25-1,few,TRBJ2-1,.,11,CASAAYNEQFF,TGTGCCAGCGCGGCCTACAATGAGCAGTTCTTC
TRBV30,few,TRBJ2-1,.,11,CAWGEWNEQFF,TGTGCCTGGGGGGAGTGGAATGAGCAGTTCTTC
TRBV18,few,TRBJ2-7,TRBD1,14,CASSPRDRGYEQYF,TGTGCCAGCTCACCTCGGGACAGGGGGTACGAGCAGTACTTC
TRBV29-1,few,TRBJ2-2,TRBD1,14,CSVEGTGATGELFF,TGCAGCGTTGAGGGGACAGGGGCCACCGGGGAGCTGTTTTTT
TRBV11-2,.,TRBJ1-2,.,13,CASSLGRNYGYTF,TGTGCCAGCAGCTTAGGGCGGAACTATGGCTACACCTTC
TRBV18,.,TRBJ2-5,TRBD2,16,CASSPLTSGLKETQYF,TGTGCCAGCTCACCACTCACTAGCGGCCTGAAAGAGACCCAGTACTTC